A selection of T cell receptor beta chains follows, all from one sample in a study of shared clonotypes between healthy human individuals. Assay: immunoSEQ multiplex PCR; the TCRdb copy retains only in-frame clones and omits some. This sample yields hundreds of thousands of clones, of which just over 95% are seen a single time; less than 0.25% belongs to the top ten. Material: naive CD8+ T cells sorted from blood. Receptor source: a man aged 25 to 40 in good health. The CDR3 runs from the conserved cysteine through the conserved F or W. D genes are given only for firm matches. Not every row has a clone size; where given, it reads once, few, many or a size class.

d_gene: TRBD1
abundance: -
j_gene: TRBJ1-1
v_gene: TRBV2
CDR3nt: TGTGCCAGCAGTGTGGGACAGCACACTGAAGCTTTCTTT
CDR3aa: CASSVGQHTEAFF

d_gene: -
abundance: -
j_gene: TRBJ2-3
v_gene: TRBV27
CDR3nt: TGTGCCAGCACCCTAGGCGGGTACACAGATACGCAGTATTTT
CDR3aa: CASTLGGYTDTQYF

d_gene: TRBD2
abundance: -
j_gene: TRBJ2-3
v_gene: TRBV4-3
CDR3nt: TGCGCCAGCAGCCAAGGACTAGCGGGAGGATCCGATACGCAGTATTTT
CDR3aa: CASSQGLAGGSDTQYF

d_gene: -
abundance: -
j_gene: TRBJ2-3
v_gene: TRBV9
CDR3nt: TGTGCCAGCAGCGTCGAACAGGTCCGGTCAGATACGCAGTATTTT
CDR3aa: CASSVEQVRSDTQYF

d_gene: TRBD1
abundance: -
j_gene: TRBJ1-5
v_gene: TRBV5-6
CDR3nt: TGTGCCAGCAGCTTGCGGAGACAGGGTGTAAATCAGCCCCAGCATTTT
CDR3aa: CASSLRRQGVNQPQHF

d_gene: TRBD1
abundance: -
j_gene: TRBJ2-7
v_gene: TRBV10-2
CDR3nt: TGCGCCAGCAGCCCCTCAGGGACAGGGGCTCCCTACGAGCAGTACTTC
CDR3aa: CASSPSGTGAPYEQYF

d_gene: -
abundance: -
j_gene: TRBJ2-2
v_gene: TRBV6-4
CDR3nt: TGTGCCAGCAGGGGCATCGGGGAGCTGTTTTTT
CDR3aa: CASRGIGELFF

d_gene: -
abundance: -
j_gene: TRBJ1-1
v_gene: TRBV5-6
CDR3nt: TGTGCCAGCAGTCAGGTAAACACTGAAGCTTTCTTT
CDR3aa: CASSQVNTEAFF

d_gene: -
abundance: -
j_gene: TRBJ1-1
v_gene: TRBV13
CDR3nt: TGTGCCAGCAACGATCCCGCGGGACCCCACACTGAAGCTTTCTTT
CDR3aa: CASNDPAGPHTEAFF

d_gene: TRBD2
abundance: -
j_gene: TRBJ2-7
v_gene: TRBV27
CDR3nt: TGTGCCAGCAGTTTCTTCGGGGGGTTCGAATACGAGCAGTACTTC
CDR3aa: CASSFFGGFEYEQYF

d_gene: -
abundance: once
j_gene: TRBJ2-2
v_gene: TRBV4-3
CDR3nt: TGCGCCAGCAGCCAAGTAGTGGGCGCCGGGGAGCTGTTTTTT
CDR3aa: CASSQVVGAGELFF

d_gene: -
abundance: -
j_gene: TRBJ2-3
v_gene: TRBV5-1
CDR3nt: TGCGCCAGCAGCTTGGGAAGGGGCAGAGACACAGATACGCAGTATTTT
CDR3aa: CASSLGRGRDTDTQYF

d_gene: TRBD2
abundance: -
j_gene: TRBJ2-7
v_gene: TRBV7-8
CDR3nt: TGTGCCAGCAGCCTCCGAGCGGGAGCGGCGGGCGAGCAGTACTTC
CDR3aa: CASSLRAGAAGEQYF

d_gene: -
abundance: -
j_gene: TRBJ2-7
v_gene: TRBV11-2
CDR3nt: TGTGCCAGCAGCGAACCCAGGCTTTACGAGCAGTACTTC
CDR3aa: CASSEPRLYEQYF

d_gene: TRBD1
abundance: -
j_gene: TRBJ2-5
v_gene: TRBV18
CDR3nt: TGTGCCAGCTCACCGCCGGGACAGATAAATCAAGAGACCCAGTACTTC
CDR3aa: CASSPPGQINQETQYF

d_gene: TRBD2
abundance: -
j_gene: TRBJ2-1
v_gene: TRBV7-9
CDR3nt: TGTGCCAGCAGCTTAGACCTGGGACTACGATACAATGAGCAGTTCTTC
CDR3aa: CASSLDLGLRYNEQFF

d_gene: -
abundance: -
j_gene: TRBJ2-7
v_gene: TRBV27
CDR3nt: TGTGCCAGCAGTTTATCGGGGGAGGCCTACGAGCAGTACTTC
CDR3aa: CASSLSGEAYEQYF

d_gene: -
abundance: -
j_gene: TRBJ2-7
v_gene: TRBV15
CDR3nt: TGTGCCACCAGGCCGACAGGATCCGTCTACGAGCAGTACTTC
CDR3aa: CATRPTGSVYEQYF